Listed below are T cell receptor beta chains from one sample, sequenced in a study of cytomegalovirus exposure and HLA in healthy donors. The method was immunoSEQ multiplex PCR; TCRdb's version includes in-frame clones alone and lacks a portion of them. The data contain under 200,000 clones, approximately 86% of them singletons. Specimen: PBMCs. These receptor sequences come from a woman younger than 35 in good health and CMV-seronegative. Both conserved end residues are part of each CDR3. D genes are given only for firm matches. For some rows the clone size is stated as once, few or many, or as a class when expanded; others skip it.

-	TRBV7-2	-	TRBJ2-1	CASSLGPGDYNEQFF	TGTGCCAGCAGCTTAGGCCCAGGGGACTACAATGAGCAGTTCTTC
-	TRBV6-6	-	TRBJ1-5	CASSYSGVNQPQHF	TGTGCCAGCAGTTACTCAGGGGTGAATCAGCCCCAGCATTTT
TRBD2	TRBV5-4	once	TRBJ2-3	CASSLRRGSTDTQYF	TGTGCCAGCAGCTTACGGCGGGGGAGCACAGATACGCAGTATTTT
TRBD1	TRBV6-5	few	TRBJ1-5	CASSYDRGDQPQHF	TGTGCCAGCAGTTACGACAGGGGGGATCAGCCCCAGCATTTT
-	TRBV12-2	-	TRBJ1-5	CASRGDNREWDSNQPQHF	TGTGCAAGTCGCGGAGATAACAGGGAATGGGACAGCAATCAGCCCCAGCATTTT
-	TRBV7-8	-	TRBJ1-2	CASSPPEGGYTF	TGTGCCAGCAGCCCCCCAGAGGGTGGCTACACCTTC
-	TRBV5-1	-	TRBJ2-2	CASSPPHSGNTGELFF	TGCGCCAGCAGCCCTCCCCACTCGGGGAACACCGGGGAGCTGTTTTTT
TRBD1	TRBV7-2	-	TRBJ2-5	CASSKLPTGSQYF	TGTGCCAGCAGCAAACTCCCGACAGGGTCCCAGTACTTC
-	TRBV19	-	TRBJ2-3	CASSSLGWYMGPEADTQYF	TGTGCCAGTAGTAGCTTGGGGTGGTACATGGGGCCAGAGGCAGATACGCAGTATTTT
TRBD1	TRBV6-5	once	TRBJ1-2	CASSYQGAGYGYTF	TGTGCCAGCAGTTACCAGGGGGCAGGCTATGGCTACACCTTC
-	TRBV5-1	-	TRBJ1-5	CASSLSAGINQPQHF	TGCGCCAGCAGCTTGTCCGCAGGGATCAATCAGCCCCAGCATTTT
TRBD2	TRBV7-9	-	TRBJ2-3	CASSWTSGSTDTQYF	TGTGCCAGCTCATGGACTAGCGGAAGCACAGATACGCAGTATTTT
-	TRBV7-3	medium-sized	TRBJ2-5	CASSLGGEETQYF	TGTGCCAGCAGCTTAGGAGGGGAAGAGACCCAGTACTTC
-	TRBV5-6	-	TRBJ1-5	CASSLGAGAQPQHF	TGTGCCAGCAGCTTGGGCGCAGGGGCCCAGCCCCAGCATTTT
-	TRBV7-2	-	TRBJ2-2	CASSLQGTGELFF	TGTGCCAGCAGCTTACAGGGCACCGGGGAGCTGTTTTTT
-	TRBV7-9	-	TRBJ2-3	CASSSRRPGLQDRTDTQYF	TGTGCCAGCAGCTCGCGTCGTCCGGGACTCCAGGATCGGACAGATACGCAGTATTTT
TRBD1	TRBV30	-	TRBJ1-1	CAWDPTGETEAFF	TGTGCCTGGGACCCGACAGGGGAAACTGAAGCTTTCTTT
TRBD1	TRBV29-1	-	TRBJ2-3	CSGQGEDTQYF	TGCAGCGGACAGGGTGAAGATACGCAGTATTTT
-	TRBV14	-	TRBJ2-5	CASSQGQGPRVETQYF	TGTGCCAGCAGCCAAGGTCAGGGCCCCCGCGTAGAGACCCAGTACTTC
TRBD2	TRBV7-8	-	TRBJ2-5	CASLREGETQYF	TGTGCCAGCCTGCGGGAGGGGGAGACCCAGTACTTC
TRBD1	TRBV5-1	-	TRBJ1-2	CASSRDRAVYGYTF	TGCGCCAGCAGTCGGGACAGGGCTGTGTATGGCTACACCTTC
-	TRBV14	many	TRBJ1-2	CASSHGIF	TGTGCCAGCAGCCACGGGATCTTC
TRBD2	TRBV2	-	TRBJ2-1	CASSGLAGGLSSYNEQFF	TGTGCCAGCAGTGGACTAGCGGGAGGTCTTTCCTCCTACAATGAGCAGTTCTTC
-	TRBV5-5	-	TRBJ1-6	CASSQDPGNSPLHF	TGTGCCAGCAGCCAGGATCCCGGCAATTCACCCCTCCACTTT
-	TRBV5-6	-	TRBJ1-1	CASSFLQGTSNTEAFF	TGTGCCAGCAGCTTTCTACAGGGCACATCTAACACTGAAGCTTTCTTT
-	TRBV6-1	few	TRBJ1-2	CASSVQDDYGYTF	TGTGCCAGCAGTGTACAGGACGACTATGGCTACACCTTC
-	TRBV6-7	-	TRBJ1-1	CASTPDTEAFF	TGTGCCAGCACCCCAGACACTGAAGCTTTCTTT
-	TRBV27	-	TRBJ2-1	CASSPKSFVSSYNEQFF	TGTGCCAGCAGTCCAAAATCTTTCGTGAGCTCCTACAATGAGCAGTTCTTC
TRBD1	TRBV2	-	TRBJ1-5	CASSVTGGGANQPQHF	TGTGCCAGCAGTGTAACAGGGGGGGGAGCAAATCAGCCCCAGCATTTT
TRBD2	TRBV5-1	once	TRBJ2-1	CASSLGTSQRGNEQFF	TGCGCCAGCAGCCTAGGGACTAGCCAAAGGGGCAATGAGCAGTTCTTC
TRBD1	TRBV19	-	TRBJ1-4	CASSRTGGEEKLFF	TGTGCCAGTAGTAGGACAGGGGGCGAGGAAAAACTGTTTTTT
-	TRBV5-4	-	TRBJ2-1	CASSLAGGLNNEQFF	TGTGCCAGCAGCTTGGCTGGAGGCCTTAACAATGAGCAGTTCTTC
TRBD1	TRBV6-5	-	TRBJ1-5	CASSYAGTGVGQPQHF	TGTGCCAGCAGTTACGCCGGGACAGGCGTAGGTCAGCCCCAGCATTTT
TRBD1	TRBV9	once	TRBJ1-1	CASSGQGSMNTEAFF	TGTGCCAGCAGCGGACAGGGGTCCATGAACACTGAAGCTTTCTTT
-	TRBV14	-	TRBJ2-4	CASSPAGSNIQYF	TGTGCCAGCAGCCCCGCGGGGTCCAACATTCAGTACTTC
-	TRBV5-4	-	TRBJ1-3	CASSPSTDRGGNTIYF	TGTGCCAGCAGCCCCTCCACTGACAGAGGAGGAAACACCATATATTTT
-	TRBV5-4	-	TRBJ1-1	CASMDLGDTEAFF	TGTGCCAGCATGGATCTAGGGGACACTGAAGCTTTCTTT
-	TRBV9	-	TRBJ1-3	CASSTQGLSGNTIYF	TGTGCCAGCAGCACACAGGGCCTCTCTGGAAACACCATATATTTT
-	TRBV18	-	TRBJ2-7	CASSHSGVPTYEQYF	TGTGCCAGCTCACATTCCGGGGTCCCAACCTACGAGCAGTACTTC
TRBD2	TRBV9	-	TRBJ2-2	CASSVAAGDTGELFF	TGTGCCAGCAGCGTAGCCGCGGGGGATACCGGGGAGCTGTTTTTT
-	TRBV29-1	-	TRBJ2-3	CSVRFGGVADTQYF	TGCAGCGTTCGTTTTGGGGGCGTGGCAGATACGCAGTATTTT